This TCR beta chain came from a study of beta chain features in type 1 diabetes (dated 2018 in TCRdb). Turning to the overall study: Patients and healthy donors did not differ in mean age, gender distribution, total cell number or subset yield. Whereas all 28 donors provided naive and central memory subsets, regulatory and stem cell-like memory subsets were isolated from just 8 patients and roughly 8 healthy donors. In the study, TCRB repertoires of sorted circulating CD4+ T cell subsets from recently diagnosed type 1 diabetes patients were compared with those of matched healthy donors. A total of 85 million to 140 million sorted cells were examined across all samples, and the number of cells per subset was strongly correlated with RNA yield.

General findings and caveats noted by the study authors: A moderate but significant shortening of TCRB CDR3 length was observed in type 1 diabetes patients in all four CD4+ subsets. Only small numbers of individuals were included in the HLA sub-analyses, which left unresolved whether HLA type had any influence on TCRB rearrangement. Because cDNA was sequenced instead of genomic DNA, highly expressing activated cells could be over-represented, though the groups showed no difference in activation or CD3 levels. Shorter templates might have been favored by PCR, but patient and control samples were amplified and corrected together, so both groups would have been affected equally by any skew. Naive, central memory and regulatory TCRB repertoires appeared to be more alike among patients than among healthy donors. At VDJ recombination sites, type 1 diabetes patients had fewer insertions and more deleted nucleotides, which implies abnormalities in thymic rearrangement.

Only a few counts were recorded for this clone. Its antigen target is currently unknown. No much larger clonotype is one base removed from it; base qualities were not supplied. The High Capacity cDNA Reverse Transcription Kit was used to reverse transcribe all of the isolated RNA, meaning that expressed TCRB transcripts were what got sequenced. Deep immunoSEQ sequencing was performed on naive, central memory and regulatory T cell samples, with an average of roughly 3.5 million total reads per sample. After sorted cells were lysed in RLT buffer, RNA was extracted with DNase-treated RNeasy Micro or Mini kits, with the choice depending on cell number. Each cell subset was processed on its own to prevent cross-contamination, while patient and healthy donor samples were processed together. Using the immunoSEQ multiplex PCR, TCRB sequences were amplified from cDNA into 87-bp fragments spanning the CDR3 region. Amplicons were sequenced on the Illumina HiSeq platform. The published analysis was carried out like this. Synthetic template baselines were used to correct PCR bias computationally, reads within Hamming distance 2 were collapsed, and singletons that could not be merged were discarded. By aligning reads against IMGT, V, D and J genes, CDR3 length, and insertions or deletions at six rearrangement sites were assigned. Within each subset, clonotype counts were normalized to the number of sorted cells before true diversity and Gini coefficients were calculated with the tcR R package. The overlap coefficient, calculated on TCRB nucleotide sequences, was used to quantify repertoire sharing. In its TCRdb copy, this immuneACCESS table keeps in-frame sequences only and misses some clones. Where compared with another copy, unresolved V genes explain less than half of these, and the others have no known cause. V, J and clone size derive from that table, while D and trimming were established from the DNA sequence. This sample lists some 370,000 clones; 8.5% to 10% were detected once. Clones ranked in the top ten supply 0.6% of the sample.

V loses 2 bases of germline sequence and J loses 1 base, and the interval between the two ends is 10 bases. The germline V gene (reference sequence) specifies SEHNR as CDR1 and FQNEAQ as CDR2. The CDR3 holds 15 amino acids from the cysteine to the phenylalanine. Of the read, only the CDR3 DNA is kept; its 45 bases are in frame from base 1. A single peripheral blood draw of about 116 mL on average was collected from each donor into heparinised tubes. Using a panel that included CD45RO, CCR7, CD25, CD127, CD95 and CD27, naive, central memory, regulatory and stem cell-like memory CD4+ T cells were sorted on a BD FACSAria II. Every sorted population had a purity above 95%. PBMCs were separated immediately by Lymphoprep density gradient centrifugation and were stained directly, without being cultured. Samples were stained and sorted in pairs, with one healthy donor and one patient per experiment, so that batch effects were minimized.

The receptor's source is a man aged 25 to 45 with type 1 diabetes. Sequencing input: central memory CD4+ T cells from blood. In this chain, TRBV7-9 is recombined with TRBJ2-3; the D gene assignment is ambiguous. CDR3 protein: CASSLNIGRTDTQYF. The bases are TGTGCCAGCAGCTTAAACATCGGCCGCACAGATACGCAGTATTTT.